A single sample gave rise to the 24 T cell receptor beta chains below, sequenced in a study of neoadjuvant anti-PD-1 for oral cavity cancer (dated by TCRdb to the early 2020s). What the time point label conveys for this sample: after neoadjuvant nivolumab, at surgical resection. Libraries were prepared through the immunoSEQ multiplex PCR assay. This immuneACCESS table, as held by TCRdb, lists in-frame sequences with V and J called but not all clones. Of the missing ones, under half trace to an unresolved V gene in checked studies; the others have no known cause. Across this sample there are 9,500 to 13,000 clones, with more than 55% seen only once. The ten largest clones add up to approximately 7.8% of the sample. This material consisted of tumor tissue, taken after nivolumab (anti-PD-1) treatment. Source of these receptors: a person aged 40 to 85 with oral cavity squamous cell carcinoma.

The CDR3 reads CASSFVSGGSSYNEQFF. The CDR3 DNA reads as TGTGCCAGCAGCTTTGTGTCGGGGGGGAGCTCCTACAATGAGCAGTTCTTC. This chain links TRBV7-2 with TRBJ2-1; TRBD2 matches 8 bases. This CDR3 spans 17 amino acids. Germline CDR1 SGHTA, CDR2 FQGNSA. V was clipped by 3 bases and J by 0 bases; unmatched bases: 7. The whole variable domain, filled in from reference TRBV7-2 and TRBJ2-1, reads GAGVSQSPSNKVTEKGKDVELRCDPISGHTALYWYRQSLGQGLEFLIYFQGNSAPDKSGLPSDRFSAERTGGSVSTLTIQRTQQEDSAVYLCASSFVSGGSSYNEQFFGPGTRLTVL.

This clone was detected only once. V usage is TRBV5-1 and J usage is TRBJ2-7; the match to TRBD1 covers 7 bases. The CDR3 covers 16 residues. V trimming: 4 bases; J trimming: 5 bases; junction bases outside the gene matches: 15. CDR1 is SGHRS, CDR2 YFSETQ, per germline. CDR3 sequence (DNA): TGCGCCAGCAGCCGCTCTAGGACAGGTTCGGTCGACGAGCAGTACTTC. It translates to CASSRSRTGSVDEQYF.

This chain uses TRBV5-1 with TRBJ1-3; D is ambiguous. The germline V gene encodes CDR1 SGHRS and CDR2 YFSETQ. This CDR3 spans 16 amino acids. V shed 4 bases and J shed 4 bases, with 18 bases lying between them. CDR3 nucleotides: TGCGCCAGCAGCGGAAGCGGGCTAAGAGCGGGAAACACCATATATTTT. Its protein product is CASSGSGLRAGNTIYF.

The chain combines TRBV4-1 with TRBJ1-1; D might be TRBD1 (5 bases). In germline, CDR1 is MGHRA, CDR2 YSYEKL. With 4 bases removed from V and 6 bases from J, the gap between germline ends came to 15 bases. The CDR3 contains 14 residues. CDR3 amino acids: CASSREQGAAEAFF. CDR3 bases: TGCGCCAGCAGCCGCGAGCAGGGAGCGGCTGAAGCTTTCTTT.

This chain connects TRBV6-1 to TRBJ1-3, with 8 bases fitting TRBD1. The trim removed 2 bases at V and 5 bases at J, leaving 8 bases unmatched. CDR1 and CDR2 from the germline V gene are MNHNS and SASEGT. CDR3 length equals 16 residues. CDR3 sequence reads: CASSESAGGRRNTIYF. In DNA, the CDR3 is TGTGCCAGCAGTGAATCGGCAGGGGGCCGCAGAAACACCATATATTTT.

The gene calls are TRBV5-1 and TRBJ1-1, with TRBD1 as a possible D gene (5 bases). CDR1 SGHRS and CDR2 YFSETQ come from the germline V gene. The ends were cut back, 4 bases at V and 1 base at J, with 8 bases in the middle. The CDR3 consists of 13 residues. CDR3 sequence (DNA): TGCGCCAGCAGCGAGGGGCCGAACACTGAAGCTTTCTTT. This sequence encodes CASSEGPNTEAFF.

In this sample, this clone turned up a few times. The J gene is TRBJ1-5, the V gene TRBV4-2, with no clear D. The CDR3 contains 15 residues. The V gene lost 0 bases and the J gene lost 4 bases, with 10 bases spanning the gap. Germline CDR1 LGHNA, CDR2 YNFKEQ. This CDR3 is CASSQDLGGNQPQHF. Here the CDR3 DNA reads TGTGCCAGCAGCCAAGATCTCGGCGGAAATCAGCCCCAGCATTTT.

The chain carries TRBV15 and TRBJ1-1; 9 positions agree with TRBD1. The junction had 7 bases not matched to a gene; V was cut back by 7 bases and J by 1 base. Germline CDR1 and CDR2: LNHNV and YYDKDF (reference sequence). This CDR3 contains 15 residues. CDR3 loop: CATTPWTGENTEAFF. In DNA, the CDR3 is TGTGCCACCACCCCCTGGACAGGGGAGAACACTGAAGCTTTCTTT.

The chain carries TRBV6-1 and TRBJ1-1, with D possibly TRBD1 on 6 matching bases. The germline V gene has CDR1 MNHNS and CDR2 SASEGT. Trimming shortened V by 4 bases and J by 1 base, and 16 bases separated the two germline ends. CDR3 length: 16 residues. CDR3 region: CASSVDSLRGNTEAFF. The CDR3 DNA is TGTGCCAGCAGTGTGGACAGCCTCCGAGGGAACACTGAAGCTTTCTTT.

This CDR3 is CASSLAGGIYEQYF. In DNA form, the CDR3 reads TGCGCCAGCAGCTTAGCGGGAGGAATCTACGAGCAGTACTTC. This chain connects TRBV5-1 to TRBJ2-7; 9 bases are a match to TRBD2. V shed 2 bases and J 3 bases; nucleotides not matched to a gene: 3. Germline CDR1 reads SGHRS; CDR2 reads YFSETQ. CDR3 length: 14 amino acids.

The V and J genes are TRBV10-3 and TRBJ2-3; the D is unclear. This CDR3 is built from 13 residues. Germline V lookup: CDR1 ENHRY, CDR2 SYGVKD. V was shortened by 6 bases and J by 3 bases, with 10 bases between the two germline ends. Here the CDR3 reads CAISPDGTDTQYF. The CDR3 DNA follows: TGTGCCATCAGCCCCGATGGGACAGATACGCAGTATTTT.

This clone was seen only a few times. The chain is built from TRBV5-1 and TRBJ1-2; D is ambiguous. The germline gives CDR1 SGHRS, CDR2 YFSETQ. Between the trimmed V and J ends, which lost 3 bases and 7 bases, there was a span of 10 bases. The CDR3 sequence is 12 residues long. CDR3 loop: CASSSRNGGYTF. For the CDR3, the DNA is TGCGCCAGCAGCTCCCGGAATGGTGGCTACACCTTC. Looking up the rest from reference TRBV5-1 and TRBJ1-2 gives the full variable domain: KAGVTQTPRYLIKTRGQQVTLSCSPISGHRSVSWYQQTPGQGLQFLFEYFSETQRNKGNFPGRFSGRQFSNSRSEMNVSTLELGDSALYLCASSSRNGGYTFGSGTRLTVV.

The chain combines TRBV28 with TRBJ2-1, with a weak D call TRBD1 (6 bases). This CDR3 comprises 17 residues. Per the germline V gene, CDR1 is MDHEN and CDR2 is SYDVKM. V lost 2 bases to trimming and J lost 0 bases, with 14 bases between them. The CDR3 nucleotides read TGTGCCAGCAGTTTAATAGGGGGATTGGGCTCCTACAATGAGCAGTTCTTC. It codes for CASSLIGGLGSYNEQFF.

This CDR3 is CASSLRSGSRRTGELFF. CDR3 DNA sequence: TGTGCCAGCAGTTTAAGGAGCGGGAGTCGGCGGACCGGGGAGCTGTTTTTT. The V and J genes are TRBV27 and TRBJ2-2; 8 bases match TRBD2. Germline lookup yields CDR1 MNHEY and CDR2 SMNVEV (reference sequence). CDR3 length: 17 residues. The V gene end was trimmed by 2 bases and the J gene end by 5 bases; junction bases not matched to a gene: 10.

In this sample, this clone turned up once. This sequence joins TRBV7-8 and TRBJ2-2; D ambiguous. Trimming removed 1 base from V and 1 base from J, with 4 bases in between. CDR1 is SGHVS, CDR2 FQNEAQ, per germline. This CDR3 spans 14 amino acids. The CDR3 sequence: CASSLVENTGELFF. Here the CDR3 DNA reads TGTGCCAGCAGCTTAGTAGAGAACACCGGGGAGCTGTTTTTT.

The CDR3 DNA sequence: TGTGCCACCAGCAGAGAAGCAGGCCACCTGGAGCAGTACTTC. Its translation: CATSREAGHLEQYF. The genes are TRBV15 and TRBJ2-7; no definite D call. CDR1 and CDR2 (germline): LNHNV, YYDKDF (reference sequence). V lost 0 bases, J lost 7 bases, and 13 bases lay in between. The CDR3 totals 14 residues. The whole variable domain, remainder taken from reference TRBV15 and TRBJ2-7, is DAMVIQNPRYQVTQFGKPVTLSCSQTLNHNVMYWYQQKSSQAPKLLFHYYDKDFNNEADTPDNFQSRRPNTSFCFLDIRSPGLGDTAMYLCATSREAGHLEQYFGPGTRLTVT.

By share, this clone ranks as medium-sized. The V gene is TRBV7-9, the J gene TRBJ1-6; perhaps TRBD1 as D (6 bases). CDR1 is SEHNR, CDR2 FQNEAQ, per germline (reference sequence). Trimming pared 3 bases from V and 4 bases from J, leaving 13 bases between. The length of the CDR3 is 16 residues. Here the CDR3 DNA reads TGTGCCAGCAGCTTCCCGGGACACGCGTATAATTCACCCCTCCACTTT. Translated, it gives CASSFPGHAYNSPLHF.

The DNA of the CDR3 is TGTGCCAGCAGTACCCGGGGGACAGGGAGCGGGGAGCTGTTTTTT. Amino acid sequence: CASSTRGTGSGELFF. The chain recombines TRBV6-1 with TRBJ2-2; 9 nucleotides match TRBD1. After removal of 5 bases from V and 7 bases from J, the junction contained 8 bases not matched to a gene. In germline, CDR1 is MNHNS, CDR2 SASEGT. The CDR3 is made up of 15 amino acids.

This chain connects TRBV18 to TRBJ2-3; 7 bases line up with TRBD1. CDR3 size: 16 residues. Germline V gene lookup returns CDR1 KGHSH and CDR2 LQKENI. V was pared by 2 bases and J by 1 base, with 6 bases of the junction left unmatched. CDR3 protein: CASSPNRQGRTDTQYF. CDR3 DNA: TGTGCCAGCTCACCAAATCGACAGGGCCGCACAGATACGCAGTATTTT.

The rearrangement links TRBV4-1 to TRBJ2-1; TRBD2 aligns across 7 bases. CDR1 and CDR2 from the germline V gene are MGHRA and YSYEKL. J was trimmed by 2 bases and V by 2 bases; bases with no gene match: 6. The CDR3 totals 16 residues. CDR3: CASSQLRERTYNEQFF. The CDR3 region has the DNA TGCGCCAGCAGCCAATTGCGGGAGCGGACCTACAATGAGCAGTTCTTC.

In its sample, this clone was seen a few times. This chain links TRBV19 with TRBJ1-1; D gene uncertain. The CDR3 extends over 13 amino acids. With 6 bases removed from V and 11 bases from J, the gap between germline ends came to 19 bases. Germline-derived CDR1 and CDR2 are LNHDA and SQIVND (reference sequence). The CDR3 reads CASSPLEFPRAFF. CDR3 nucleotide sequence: TGTGCCAGTAGCCCCCTTGAGTTCCCACGGGCTTTCTTT.

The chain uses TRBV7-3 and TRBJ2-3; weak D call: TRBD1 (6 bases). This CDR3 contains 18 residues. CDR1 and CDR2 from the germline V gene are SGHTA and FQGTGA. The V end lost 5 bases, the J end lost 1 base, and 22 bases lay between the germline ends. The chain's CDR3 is CASSQGRSDVEGTDTQYF. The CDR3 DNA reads TGTGCCAGCAGCCAGGGGAGATCCGACGTAGAGGGCACAGATACGCAGTATTTT.

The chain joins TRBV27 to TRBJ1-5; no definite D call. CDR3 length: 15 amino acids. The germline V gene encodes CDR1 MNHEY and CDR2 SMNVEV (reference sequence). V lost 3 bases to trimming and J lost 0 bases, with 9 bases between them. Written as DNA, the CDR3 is TGTGCCAGCAGTTTTCGACGTCATAGCAATCAGCCCCAGCATTTT. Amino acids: CASSFRRHSNQPQHF.

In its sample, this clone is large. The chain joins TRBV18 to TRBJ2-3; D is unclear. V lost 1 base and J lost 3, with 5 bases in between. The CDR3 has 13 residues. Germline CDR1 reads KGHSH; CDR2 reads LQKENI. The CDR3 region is CASSPQNTDTQYF. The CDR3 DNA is TGTGCCAGCTCACCACAGAATACAGATACGCAGTATTTT.